These 8 T cell receptor beta chains were sequenced from one sample in a study of blood T cell repertoires in COVID-19. Generated by immunoSEQ multiplex PCR, the TCRdb table keeps only in-frame clones and is missing some. This table holds 60,000 to 85,000 clones, roughly 90% found once. The sample consisted of peripheral blood. These receptors all stem from a man aged 35-49 years with COVID-19, enrolled during active disease.

This clone appeared once. The V call is TRBV7-9, the J call TRBJ2-5; no reliable D call. Deletions cut 5 bases from V and 5 bases from J, with 6 bases between. This CDR3 region has 11 residues. Per the germline V gene, CDR1 is SEHNR and CDR2 is FQNEAQ (reference sequence). The CDR3 DNA follows: TGTGCCAGCAGCCCCAGGGAGACCCAGTACTTC. Its translation: CASSPRETQYF.

The CDR3 DNA reads TGTGCCAGCAACTTTCTAGCTACAGAGACCCAGTACTTC. This codes for CASNFLATETQYF. The chain is built from TRBV7-2 and TRBJ2-5; possible D gene TRBD2, 5 bases. This CDR3 is 13 amino acids long. The germline V and J ends were trimmed by 7 bases and 4 bases, with 13 bases remaining between them. Germline lookup yields CDR1 SGHTA and CDR2 FQGNSA.

The J gene is TRBJ1-6, the V gene TRBV7-2; 9 nucleotides align to TRBD1. Germline trimming cut 5 bases from V and 9 bases from J; bases unmatched to any gene: 8. Germline V lookup: CDR1 SGHTA, CDR2 FQGNSA. The CDR3 covers 15 residues. CDR3 bases: TGTGCCAGCAGCCCTGGGACAGGGTGGGGTTCACCCCTCCACTTT. Translating gives CASSPGTGWGSPLHF.

The chain combines TRBV28 with TRBJ2-5; D is perhaps TRBD2 (5 bases). The CDR3 has 13 amino acids. With 2 bases removed from V and 4 bases from J, the gap between germline ends came to 8 bases. The germline V gene encodes CDR1 MDHEN and CDR2 SYDVKM. CDR3 protein: CASSLVALETQYF. CDR3 nucleotide sequence: TGTGCCAGCAGTTTAGTAGCGCTAGAGACCCAGTACTTC.

The CDR3 DNA is TGCAGTGCTAGAGTACAGGTTGAAGCTTTCTTT. The encoded protein is CSARVQVEAFF. V and J are TRBV20-1 and TRBJ1-1; weak D call: TRBD1 (5 bases). The germline V gene has CDR1 DFQATT and CDR2 SNEGSKA (reference sequence). Trimming removed 1 base from V and 7 bases from J, with 7 bases in between. This CDR3 region has 11 residues.

The J gene is TRBJ1-5, the V gene TRBV2; a weak D match, TRBD1 (6 bases). With 3 bases removed from V and 9 bases from J, the gap between germline ends came to 15 bases. This CDR3 comprises 14 residues. From germline, CDR1 is SNHLY and CDR2 FYNNEI. This CDR3 is CASSESGGPRPQHF. CDR3 coding DNA: TGTGCCAGCAGTGAGAGTGGGGGCCCAAGGCCCCAGCATTTT.

V usage is TRBV2 and J usage is TRBJ2-3; tentatively, D is TRBD2 (5 bases). The V end lost 2 bases, the J end lost 0 bases, and 15 bases lay between the germline ends. Germline-derived CDR1 and CDR2 are SNHLY and FYNNEI. This CDR3 has 17 residues. CDR3: CASSERSGIMSTDTQYF. In nucleotides, the CDR3 is TGTGCCAGCAGTGAACGTTCGGGGATCATGAGCACAGATACGCAGTATTTT.

This rearrangement joins TRBV7-9 to TRBJ2-2; 8 bases agree with TRBD1. The CDR3 contains 14 residues. J lost 3 bases, V lost 5 bases, and 2 bases had no gene match. Germline-derived CDR1 and CDR2 are SEHNR and FQNEAQ (reference sequence). This chain's CDR3 is CASSQQGDTGELFF. CDR3 in DNA: TGTGCCAGCAGCCAACAGGGGGACACCGGGGAGCTGTTTTTT.